A selection of T cell receptor beta chains follows, all from one sample in a study of beta chain features in type 1 diabetes. Assay: immunoSEQ multiplex PCR; the TCRdb copy retains only in-frame clones and omits some. The sample holds about 700,000 clones, around an eighth seen once. Sequencing was done on a sample of naive CD4+ T cells from blood. The source of these receptors is a young man with type 1 diabetes. Each CDR3 is given without its conserved first and last residue. Clone size is not always given. Where it is, it says once, few, many or a class for expanded clones.

v_call: TRBV27
clone_size: few
cdr3_aa: ASSLSGGTQY

v_call: TRBV11-2
clone_size: few
cdr3_aa: ASSLVWGRSNEKLF

v_call: TRBV5-5
clone_size: NA
cdr3_aa: ASSLQGDTEAF

v_call: TRBV7-2
clone_size: NA
cdr3_aa: ASSLEIISYNSPLH

v_call: TRBV4-1
clone_size: NA
cdr3_aa: ASSQDGQGGREQY

v_call: TRBV19
clone_size: NA
cdr3_aa: ASSISMWRSGANVLT

v_call: TRBV5-1
clone_size: few
cdr3_aa: ASSLVLDLKKTQY

v_call: TRBV27
clone_size: few
cdr3_aa: ASNLRTSGVGDEQF

v_call: TRBV7-9
clone_size: once
cdr3_aa: ASSVDGFYGYT

v_call: TRBV27
clone_size: NA
cdr3_aa: ASSSTANSPLH

v_call: TRBV4-1
clone_size: NA
cdr3_aa: ASSQDRRVRQY

v_call: TRBV11-3
clone_size: NA
cdr3_aa: ASSPRDRATGTQY

v_call: TRBV7-9
clone_size: few
cdr3_aa: ASTYDAGSTNEKLF

v_call: TRBV29-1
clone_size: NA
cdr3_aa: SVEAQGDEQY

v_call: TRBV5-1
clone_size: NA
cdr3_aa: ASSTRQGTNEKLF

v_call: TRBV7-9
clone_size: NA
cdr3_aa: ASSFGGIPGEQY

v_call: TRBV2
clone_size: NA
cdr3_aa: ASSLAATTGGQTQY

v_call: TRBV7-9
clone_size: few
cdr3_aa: ASSLASAGTQH

v_call: TRBV9
clone_size: NA
cdr3_aa: ASSGPSRETQY

v_call: TRBV13
clone_size: NA
cdr3_aa: ASSYRTGGERNSPLH

v_call: TRBV6-1
clone_size: NA
cdr3_aa: ASIPGWGNQPQH

v_call: TRBV9
clone_size: few
cdr3_aa: ASSRLSSSGGINEQF

v_call: TRBV6-5
clone_size: NA
cdr3_aa: ATGQDQNIQY

v_call: TRBV4-1
clone_size: few
cdr3_aa: ASSRDTRSLAGELF

v_call: TRBV9
clone_size: few
cdr3_aa: ASSARGAYEQY

v_call: TRBV7-9
clone_size: NA
cdr3_aa: ASSLPGTYEQY

v_call: TRBV9
clone_size: NA
cdr3_aa: ASSPGHSRQETQY

v_call: TRBV20-1
clone_size: NA
cdr3_aa: SARNDYEQY

v_call: TRBV5-1
clone_size: once
cdr3_aa: ASSADISNQPQH

v_call: TRBV30
clone_size: NA
cdr3_aa: AWSVRGDEQF

v_call: TRBV5-1
clone_size: few
cdr3_aa: ASMASYEETQY

v_call: TRBV5-1
clone_size: few
cdr3_aa: ASSSGTYIETNYGYT

v_call: TRBV7-9
clone_size: once
cdr3_aa: ASSPRGATYNEQF

v_call: TRBV7-2
clone_size: NA
cdr3_aa: ASSPGQHYGYT

v_call: TRBV19
clone_size: NA
cdr3_aa: ASSTGGMGYGYT

v_call: TRBV6-5
clone_size: NA
cdr3_aa: ASQLGPFYGYT

v_call: TRBV5-1
clone_size: NA
cdr3_aa: ASRLRDSYTDTQY

v_call: TRBV30
clone_size: NA
cdr3_aa: AWSGTSAQPQH

v_call: TRBV15
clone_size: NA
cdr3_aa: ATSPERIRNQPQH

v_call: TRBV5-1
clone_size: few
cdr3_aa: ASMEADTQY

v_call: TRBV28
clone_size: few
cdr3_aa: ASSSGPAVVYT

v_call: TRBV2
clone_size: few
cdr3_aa: ASRREQGEYEQY

v_call: TRBV15
clone_size: once
cdr3_aa: ATSRDPGAAGNTIY

v_call: TRBV2
clone_size: few
cdr3_aa: ASKGDDGTRNYGYT